This T cell receptor beta chain was captured by sequencing in a study of T-cell memory formation after mild COVID-19. Overall study: TCR clusters showed largely donor specificity. The study's findings and limits: Clones that contracted from day 15 to 85 had balanced CD4/CD8; later expanders were CD4+ biased. Pre-infection memory held some responding clones, suggesting pre-existing cross-reactive T cells responded.

Constant-segment primers were used for 5'RACE, and the resulting TCR alpha and TCR beta cDNA libraries carried sample barcodes and UMIs. Using its own MiXCR run on the 5' RACE reads, TCRdb lists one record per CDR3 protein. Of hundreds of thousands of distinct CDR3 sequences detected, around a sixth appear once; the ten largest clones hold roughly 12%. Notes on this clonotype: The antigen is unknown.

The CDR3 spans 16 residues. CDR1 is LGHDT, CDR2 YNNKEL, per germline (reference sequence). The V gene end was trimmed by 3 bases and the J gene end by 0 bases; junction bases not matched to a gene: 6. The chain combines TRBV3-1 with TRBJ2-7; 9 bases match TRBD1. This TCR derives from an adult woman who had mild COVID-19 (a few samples of this study predate the infection). Cell type and time point are not known. Sequencing was performed on PBMCs or a T cell subset sorted from them (not recorded which). The CDR3 nucleotides read TGTGCCAGCAGCCACCGGACAGGGGCCAACTCCTACGAGCAGTACTTC. Translated: CASSHRTGANSYEQYF.